This TCR beta chain was recorded in a study of Ad26.COV2.S vaccination and SARS-CoV-2 variants. Study details: The Ad26.COV2.S arm of the COV1001 trial was where the donor was placed. Ad26.COV2.S shots went into the muscle once or twice, 56 days apart.

Regarding treatment: some 20 received Ad26.COV2.S at low or high dose, single or two shots; roughly 5 received placebo; per-sample allocation not given. At day 63 after the first vaccine or placebo injection, samples were drawn. Sequenced by immunoSEQ multiplex PCR; TCRdb stores in-frame clones only, minus some. The sample lists about 350,000 clones; approximately 86% were seen once. This CDR3 has 14 residues. The junction had 5 bases not matched to a gene; V was cut back by 6 bases and J by 1 base. Germline values: CDR1 SEHNR, CDR2 FQNEAQ (reference sequence). Material: peripheral blood, obtained in a trial of Ad26.COV2.S vaccine versus placebo. This TCR came from a person aged 18-60 years who received the Ad26.COV2.S COVID-19 vaccine or a placebo. The J gene is TRBJ2-7, the V gene TRBV7-9; 8 bases agree with TRBD2. The CDR3 is CASSSSSGSYEQYF. The DNA of the CDR3 is TGTGCCAGCAGTTCCTCTAGCGGGTCCTACGAGCAGTACTTC. The full variable domain, in which reference TRBV7-9 and TRBJ2-7 provide the parts outside the CDR3, is DTGVSQNPRHKITKRGQNVTFRCDPISEHNRLYWYRQTLGQGPEFLTYFQNEAQLEKSRLLSDRFSAERPKGSFSTLEIQRTEQGDSAMYLCASSSSSGSYEQYFGPGTRLTVT.